The clone carrying this TCR beta chain showed up many times. Its antigen is still unknown. This specimen belongs to a study of breast tumors, draining lymph nodes, adjacent tissues. Study observations and caveats: Compared with basal-like, luminal-like tumors shared significantly more repertoire with nontumor tissue. That most tumor T cells come from lymph nodes remained unproven.

The length of the CDR3 is 16 residues. Unmatched junction bases numbered 7, after V lost 4 bases and J lost 4 bases. The germline V gene has CDR1 MGHRA and CDR2 YSYEKL. The lymph nodes were axillary draining lymph nodes from breast cancer patients. TCRdb processed the multiplex PCR reads anew with MiXCR; each CDR3 protein has one entry. The sample contains some 250,000 distinct CDR3 sequences, roughly a third of which appear only once. V gene TRBV4-1 combines with J gene TRBJ2-5, with 12 bases matching TRBD2. The sample comprised axillary lymph node tissue. This sequence originates from a female donor with breast cancer. Some clones in this sample may be carry-over from other donors' samples. The CDR3 here is CASSLTLAGGPETQYF. CDR3 nucleotide sequence: TGCGCCAGCAGCCTGACCCTAGCGGGGGGGCCAGAGACCCAGTACTTC.